The present TCR beta chain was sequenced within a study of cytomegalovirus exposure and HLA in healthy donors. Notes on the study in general: In a later analysis, parvovirus B19, influenza, CMV and Epstein-Barr virus appeared linked to several top co-occurrence clusters.

The V gene lost 5 bases and the J gene lost 1 base, with 11 bases spanning the gap. Germline V CDR1 and CDR2: SNHLY, FYNNEI. The CDR3 is made up of 14 amino acids. Comment on this clone: The antigen is undetermined.

The PCR had 60 Vbeta and 13 Jbeta primers. Sequenced by immunoSEQ multiplex PCR; TCRdb stores in-frame clones only, minus some. This sample yields about 200,000 clones, of which approximately 78% are seen a single time; 6.5% belongs to the top ten. This TCR derives from a woman in her forties or fifties in good health and CMV-seropositive. The material sequenced was PBMCs. This sequence joins TRBV2 and TRBJ2-5; tentatively, D is TRBD1 (5 bases). CDR3 sequence reads: CASSIHRFQETQYF. Written as DNA, the CDR3 is TGTGCCAGCAGTATCCACAGGTTCCAAGAGACCCAGTACTTC.